Below, one T cell receptor beta chain is given with its context. The CDR3 is made up of 14 amino acids. V was cut by 4 bases and J by 0 bases, with 7 bases left in between. The germline V gene encodes CDR1 SQVTM and CDR2 ANQGSEA. TCRdb re-derived calls from the RT-PCR reads in MiXCR, one entry per CDR3 protein. The table shows hundreds of thousands of distinct CDR3 sequences, with about 25% occurring only once. This sample stems from a study of response to subunit inactivated influenza vaccine. The sample in question was CD4+ T cells sorted from PBMCs, obtained about 5 days after vaccination. The receptor was derived from a man in his fifties or sixties who received an inactivated influenza vaccine. V and J are TRBV29-1 and TRBJ2-6; D not certain. CDR3 residues: CSVGGGSGANVLTF. Here the CDR3 DNA reads TGCAGCGTTGGAGGCGGCTCTGGGGCCAACGTCCTGACTTTC.